This TCR beta chain was identified during a study of blood T cell repertoires in COVID-19. Study as a whole: Material from acute and convalescent COVID-19 was sourced from the United States, Italy and Spain. PBMCs, B-cell-depleted T cells, or T cells were the source of the cDNA or gDNA that made up the material.

This clone was seen a few times. Enrollment of patients from Seattle took place during active infection, with longitudinal follow-up. Authors' methods: By means of reference gene primer amplification, nucleated cell counts were estimated. Only in-frame clones appear in the TCRdb table, and some are missing; sequencing was by immunoSEQ multiplex PCR. V, J and clone size are taken as reported in that table, and D and trimming were inferred from the DNA itself. This sample has just under 65,000 clones, with more than 75% found just once. Germline V lookup: CDR1 MDHEN, CDR2 SYDVKM. The CDR3 spans 16 residues. Germline trimming cut 2 bases from V and 6 bases from J; bases unmatched to any gene: 9.

The TCR was taken from a man aged 55 to 69 with COVID-19, enrolled during active disease. Sequenced material: peripheral blood. V gene TRBV28 combines with J gene TRBJ2-2, with TRBD2 identical over 7 bases. Written as DNA, the CDR3 is TGTGCCAGCAGTTTAGGGTACCCGAGCGGGGCCGGGGAGCTGTTTTTT. Translated, it gives CASSLGYPSGAGELFF.